The present TCR beta chain was sequenced within a study of PD-1 blockade in classical Hodgkin lymphoma. The junction had 3 bases not matched to a gene; V was cut back by 0 bases and J by 11 bases. The CDR3 covers 14 residues. CDR1 and CDR2 (germline): MNHEY, SVGAGI. Each and every patient relapsed after autologous stem cell transplantation, and patients got differing brentuximab vedotin exposure. Repertoires were generated with immunoSEQ multiplex PCR, while TCRdb's copy carries only in-frame clones and drops some. The table includes about 150,000 clones, about 81% detected once. The source material was peripheral blood mononuclear cells (PBMCs), sampled before the second cycle of nivolumab. The source is a human donor with classical Hodgkin lymphoma. This rearrangement joins TRBV6-5 to TRBJ1-4; 10 bases agree with TRBD1. The CDR3 reads CASSYSGQGKKLFF. The CDR3 DNA is TGTGCCAGCAGTTACTCGGGACAGGGGAAGAAACTGTTTTTT.